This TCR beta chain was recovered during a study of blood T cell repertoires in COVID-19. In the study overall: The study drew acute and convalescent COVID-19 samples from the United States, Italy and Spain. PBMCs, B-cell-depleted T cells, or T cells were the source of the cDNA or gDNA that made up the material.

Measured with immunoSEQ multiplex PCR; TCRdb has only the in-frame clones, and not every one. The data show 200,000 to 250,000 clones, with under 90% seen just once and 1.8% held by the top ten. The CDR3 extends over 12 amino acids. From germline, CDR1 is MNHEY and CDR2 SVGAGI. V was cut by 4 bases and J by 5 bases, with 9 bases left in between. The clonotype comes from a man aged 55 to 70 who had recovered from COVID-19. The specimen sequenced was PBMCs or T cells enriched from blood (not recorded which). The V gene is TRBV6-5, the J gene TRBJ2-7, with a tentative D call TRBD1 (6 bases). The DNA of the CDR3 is TGTGCCAGCAGTTCACAGGGCGACGAGCAGTACTTC. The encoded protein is CASSSQGDEQYF.